In this sample, the clone carrying this T cell receptor (beta chain) is medium-sized. Its target is not known. These data are taken from a study of T cells in narcolepsy. Study-level findings and limits: Comparing one patient's CSF and blood CD4+ clonotypes highlighted HCRT- and TRIB2-specific autoreactive clonotypes.

Libraries were prepared by immunoSEQ multiplex PCR; TCRdb keeps only in-frame clonotypes and omits some of them. The data hold tens of thousands of clones, with roughly 78% observed a single time. V dropped 3 bases and J dropped 0 bases, with 8 bases sitting between them. In germline, CDR1 is MNHNS, CDR2 SASEGT. CDR3 size: 14 residues. The chain joins TRBV6-1 to TRBJ1-2; D unresolved. The sequenced material came from memory (CD45RA-) CD4+ T cells from blood. The receptor comes from a human donor in good health. This CDR3 reads CASSEAGANYGYTF. In DNA form, the CDR3 reads TGTGCCAGCAGTGAGGCAGGAGCTAACTATGGCTACACCTTC.